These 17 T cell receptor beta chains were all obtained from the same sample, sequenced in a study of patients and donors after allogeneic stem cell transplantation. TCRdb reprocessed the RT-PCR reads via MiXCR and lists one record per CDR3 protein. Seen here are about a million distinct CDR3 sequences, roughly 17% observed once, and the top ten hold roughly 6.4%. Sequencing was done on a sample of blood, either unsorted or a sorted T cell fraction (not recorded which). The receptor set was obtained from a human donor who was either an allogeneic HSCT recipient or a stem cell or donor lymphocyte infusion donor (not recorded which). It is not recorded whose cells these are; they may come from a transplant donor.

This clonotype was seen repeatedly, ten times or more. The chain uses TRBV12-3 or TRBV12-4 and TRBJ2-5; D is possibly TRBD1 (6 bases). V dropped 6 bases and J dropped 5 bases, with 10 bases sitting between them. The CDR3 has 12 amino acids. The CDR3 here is CASSRQEETQYF. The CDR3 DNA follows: TGTGCCAGCAGCCGACAGGAGGAGACCCAGTACTTC.

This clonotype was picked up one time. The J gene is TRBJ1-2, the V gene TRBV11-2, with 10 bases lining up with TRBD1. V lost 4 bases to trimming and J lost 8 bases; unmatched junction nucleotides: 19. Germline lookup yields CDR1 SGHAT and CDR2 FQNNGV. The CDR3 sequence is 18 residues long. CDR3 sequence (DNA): TGTGCCAGCAGCTCAAGACAGGGGGCGCCCCTCCAGAGAGGAGGCTACACCTTC. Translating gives CASSSRQGAPLQRGGYTF.

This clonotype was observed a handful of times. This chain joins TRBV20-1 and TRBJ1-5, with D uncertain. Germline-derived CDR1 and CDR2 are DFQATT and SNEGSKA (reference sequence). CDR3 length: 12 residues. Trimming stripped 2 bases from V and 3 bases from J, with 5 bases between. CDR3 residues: CSARTVNQPQHF. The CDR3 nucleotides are TGCAGTGCTAGAACGGTCAATCAGCCCCAGCATTTT.

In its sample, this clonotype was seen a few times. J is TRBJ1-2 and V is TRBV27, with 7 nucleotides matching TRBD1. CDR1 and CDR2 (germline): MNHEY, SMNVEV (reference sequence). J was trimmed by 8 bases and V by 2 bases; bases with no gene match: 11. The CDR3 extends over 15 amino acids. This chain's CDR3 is CASSLKTGSSGGYTF. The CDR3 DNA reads TGTGCCAGCAGTTTAAAGACAGGGAGTAGTGGAGGCTACACCTTC.

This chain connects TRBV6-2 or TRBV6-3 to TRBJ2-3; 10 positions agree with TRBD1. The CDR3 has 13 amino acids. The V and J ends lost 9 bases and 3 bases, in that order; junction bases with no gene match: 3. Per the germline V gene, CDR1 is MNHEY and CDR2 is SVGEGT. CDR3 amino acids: CARDRGRTDTQYF. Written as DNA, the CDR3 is TGTGCCAGGGACAGGGGGAGAACAGATACGCAGTATTTT.

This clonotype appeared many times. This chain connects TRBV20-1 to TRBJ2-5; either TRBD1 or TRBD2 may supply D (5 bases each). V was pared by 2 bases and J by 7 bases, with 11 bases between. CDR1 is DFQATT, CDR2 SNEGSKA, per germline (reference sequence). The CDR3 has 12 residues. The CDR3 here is CSARLLGGTQYF. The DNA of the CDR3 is TGCAGTGCTAGACTCCTTGGGGGGACCCAGTACTTC.

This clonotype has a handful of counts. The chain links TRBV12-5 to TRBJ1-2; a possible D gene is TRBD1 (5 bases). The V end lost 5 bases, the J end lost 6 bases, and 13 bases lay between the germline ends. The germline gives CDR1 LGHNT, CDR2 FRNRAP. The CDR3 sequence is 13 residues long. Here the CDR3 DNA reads TGTGCTAGTGGTAACGAACAGGCCAATGGCTACACCTTC. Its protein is CASGNEQANGYTF. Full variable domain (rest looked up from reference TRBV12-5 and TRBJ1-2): DARVTQTPRHKVTEMGQEVTMRCQPILGHNTVFWYRQTMMQGLELLAYFRNRAPLDDSGMPKDRFSAEMPDATLATLKIQPSEPRDSAVYFCASGNEQANGYTFGSGTRLTVV.

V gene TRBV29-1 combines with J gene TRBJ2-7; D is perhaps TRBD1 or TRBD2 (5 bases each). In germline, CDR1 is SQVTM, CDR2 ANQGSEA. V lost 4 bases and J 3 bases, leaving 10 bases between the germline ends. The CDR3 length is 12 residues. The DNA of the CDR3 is TGCAGCGTTGTGGGACCGAACTACGAGCAGTACTTC. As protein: CSVVGPNYEQYF.

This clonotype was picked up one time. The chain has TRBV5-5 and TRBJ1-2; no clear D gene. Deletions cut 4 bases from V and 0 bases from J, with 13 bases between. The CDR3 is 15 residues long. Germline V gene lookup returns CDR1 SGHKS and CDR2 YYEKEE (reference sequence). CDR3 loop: CASSTTYGANYGYTF. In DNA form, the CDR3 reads TGTGCCAGCAGCACGACCTATGGAGCTAACTATGGCTACACCTTC.

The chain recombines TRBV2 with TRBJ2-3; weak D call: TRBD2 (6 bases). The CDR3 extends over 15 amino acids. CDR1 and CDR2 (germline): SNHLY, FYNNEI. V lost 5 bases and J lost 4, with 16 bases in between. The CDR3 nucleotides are TGTGCCAGCAGTCCTCCGACTAGGCCGCCAGATACGCAGTATTTT. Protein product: CASSPPTRPPDTQYF. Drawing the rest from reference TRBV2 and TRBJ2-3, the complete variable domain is EPEVTQTPSHQVTQMGQEVILRCVPISNHLYFYWYRQILGQKVEFLVSFYNNEISEKSEIFDDQFSVERPDGSNFTLKIRSTKLEDSAMYFCASSPPTRPPDTQYFGPGTRLTVL.

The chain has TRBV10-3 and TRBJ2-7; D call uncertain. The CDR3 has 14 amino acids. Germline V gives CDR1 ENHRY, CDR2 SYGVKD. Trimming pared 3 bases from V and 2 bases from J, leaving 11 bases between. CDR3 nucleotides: TGTGCCATCAGTGACGAACAGTCGCCCTACGAGCAGTACTTC. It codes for CAISDEQSPYEQYF.

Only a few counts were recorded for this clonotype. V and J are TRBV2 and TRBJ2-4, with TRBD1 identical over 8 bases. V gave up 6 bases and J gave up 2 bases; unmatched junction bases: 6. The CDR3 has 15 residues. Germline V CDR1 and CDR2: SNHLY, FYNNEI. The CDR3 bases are TGTGCCAGCAGCGACAGGGGCAAGACCAAAAACATTCAGTACTTC. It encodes CASSDRGKTKNIQYF.

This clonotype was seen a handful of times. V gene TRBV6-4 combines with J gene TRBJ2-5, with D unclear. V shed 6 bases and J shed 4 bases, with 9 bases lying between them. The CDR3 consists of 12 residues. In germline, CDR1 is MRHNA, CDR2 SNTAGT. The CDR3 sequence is CASRNWIETQYF. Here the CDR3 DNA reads TGTGCCAGCAGGAATTGGATAGAGACCCAGTACTTC.

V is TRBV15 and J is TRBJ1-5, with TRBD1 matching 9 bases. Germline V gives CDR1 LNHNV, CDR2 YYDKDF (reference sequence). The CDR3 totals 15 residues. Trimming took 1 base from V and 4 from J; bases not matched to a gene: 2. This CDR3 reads CATSRVGTGNQPQHF. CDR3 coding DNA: TGTGCCACCAGCAGAGTTGGGACAGGGAATCAGCCCCAGCATTTT.

Here the CDR3 DNA reads TGTGCCAGCAGTACACAGGGGGAAGTTCAGCCCCAGCATTTT. Amino acids: CASSTQGEVQPQHF. The chain couples TRBV27 to TRBJ1-5; TRBD1 matches at 8 bases. The V segment lost 5 bases and the J segment 6 bases; nucleotides outside the gene matches: 6. Germline V gene sequence: CDR1 MNHEY, CDR2 SMNVEV (reference sequence). CDR3 length: 14 residues.

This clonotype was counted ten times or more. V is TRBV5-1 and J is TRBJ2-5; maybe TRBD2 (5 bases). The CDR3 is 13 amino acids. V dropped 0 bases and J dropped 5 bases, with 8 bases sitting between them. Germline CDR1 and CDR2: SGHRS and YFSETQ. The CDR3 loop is CASSLGLPETQYF. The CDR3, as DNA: TGCGCCAGCAGCTTGGGACTACCGGAGACCCAGTACTTC.

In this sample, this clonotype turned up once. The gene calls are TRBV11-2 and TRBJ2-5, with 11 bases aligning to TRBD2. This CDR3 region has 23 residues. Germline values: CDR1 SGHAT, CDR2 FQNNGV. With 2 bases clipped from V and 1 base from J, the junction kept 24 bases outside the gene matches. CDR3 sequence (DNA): TGTGCCAGCAGCTTACGCCCGGGGGGGCTGGGACTAGCGGAAAATGCTTTCCAAGAGACCCAGTACTTC. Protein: CASSLRPGGLGLAENAFQETQYF.